Following are 20 T cell receptor beta chains from one sample sequenced in a study of CD8+ T cells in alopecia areata. Extraction of RNA preceded its reverse transcription into cDNA, which served as the sequencing template. Here immunoSEQ multiplex PCR was the method, and the copy in TCRdb shows in-frame clones only, minus some. The profile covers over 150,000 clones, with roughly 65% appearing a single time and 1.5% to 2% taken by the ten largest. The specimen was CD4+ T cells sorted from blood, collected at week 0. These receptors were taken from a human donor with alopecia areata.

This chain joins TRBV7-2 and TRBJ2-5; possible D gene TRBD2, 7 bases. CDR1 and CDR2 from the germline V gene are SGHTA and FQGNSA. The V end was cut by 1 base, the J end by 8 bases, with 14 bases between. This CDR3 has 14 residues. CDR3: CASSLEVGGQTQYF. CDR3 DNA sequence: TGTGCCAGCAGCTTAGAGGTGGGGGGGCAAACCCAGTACTTC.

The chain combines TRBV28 with TRBJ2-7, with a weak D call TRBD1 (7 bases). Trimming took 6 bases from V and 1 from J, leaving 16 bases between them. Germline V gene sequence: CDR1 MDHEN, CDR2 SYDVKM. The CDR3 extends over 15 amino acids. The chain's CDR3 is CASSKGGSGSYEQYF. The CDR3, as DNA: TGTGCCAGCAGCAAAGGGGGCAGCGGGTCCTACGAGCAGTACTTC.

About this clone itself: Mismatch with germline at one junction end may stem from a read error. The CDR3 coding sequence is TGCAGCGTGGAAGACAGGGGAGTCGCCGGGGAGCTGTTTTTT. Encoded protein: CSVEDRGVAGELFF. The rearrangement links TRBV29-1 to TRBJ2-2; 8 bases line up with TRBD1. The germline gives CDR1 SQVTM, CDR2 ANQGSEA. The length of the CDR3 is 14 residues.

The DNA of the CDR3 is TGCGCCAGCAGCCTAGACCCTATGAACACTGAAGCTTTCTTT. This codes for CASSLDPMNTEAFF. The chain has TRBV5-1 and TRBJ1-1, with D unresolved. CDR3 size: 14 residues. CDR1 is SGHRS, CDR2 YFSETQ, per germline. The V end was cut by 4 bases, the J end by 0 bases, with 10 bases between.

The chain has TRBV18 and TRBJ2-1; no firm D call. The CDR3 runs to 12 residues. Trimming cost V 4 bases and J 5 bases, with 6 bases left between them. In germline, CDR1 is KGHSH, CDR2 LQKENI. CDR3 coding DNA: TGTGCCAGCTCACACCCGGACAATGAGCAGTTCTTC. Amino acids: CASSHPDNEQFF. Together with reference TRBV18 and TRBJ2-1, the CDR3 gives the full variable domain: NAGVMQNPRHLVRRRGQEARLRCSPMKGHSHVYWYRQLPEEGLKFMVYLQKENIIDESGMPKERFSAEFPKEGPSILRIQQVVRGDSAAYFCASSHPDNEQFFGPGTRLTVL.

The chain recombines TRBV29-1 with TRBJ1-4; D unclear. The CDR3 runs 13 residues. The germline V gene encodes CDR1 SQVTM and CDR2 ANQGSEA. The germline V and J ends were trimmed by 4 bases and 8 bases, with 14 bases remaining between them. In DNA form, the CDR3 reads TGCAGCGTTGCGTCATCCGGGAAGGAAAAACTGTTTTTT. It codes for CSVASSGKEKLFF.

The chain combines TRBV30 with TRBJ2-5; no firm D call. This CDR3 region has 13 residues. Germline V gene lookup returns CDR1 GTSNPN and CDR2 SVGIG (reference sequence). Trimming took off 4 bases at V and 5 bases at J, with 14 bases between the two ends. The CDR3 loop is CAWTLLLGETQYF. CDR3 bases: TGTGCCTGGACTTTACTCCTCGGGGAGACCCAGTACTTC.

Here the CDR3 DNA reads TGTGCCAGCCGAATGGGGATTAACGGTGAAGCTTTCTTT. Protein product: CASRMGINGEAFF. V is TRBV25-1 and J is TRBJ1-1, with D unresolved. The CDR3 is 13 amino acids. V shed 8 bases and J shed 7 bases, with 17 bases lying between them. Germline V gene sequence: CDR1 MGHDK, CDR2 SYGVNS.

The CDR3 protein is CAWRGQGTDTQYF. The CDR3 region has the DNA TGTGCCTGGAGGGGCCAGGGGACAGATACGCAGTATTTT. The V gene is TRBV30, the J gene TRBJ2-3; D perhaps matches TRBD1 (6 bases). The V gene lost 3 bases and the J gene lost 3 bases, with 10 bases spanning the gap. This CDR3 comprises 13 residues. Germline V gives CDR1 GTSNPN, CDR2 SVGIG (reference sequence).

The rearrangement links TRBV7-9 to TRBJ2-1, with 12 bases identical to TRBD2. The length of the CDR3 is 18 residues. CDR1 and CDR2 (germline): SEHNR, FQNEAQ (reference sequence). The trim removed 4 bases at V and 2 bases at J, leaving 9 bases unmatched. CDR3 sequence: CASSSTTSGGSTYNEQFF. CDR3 DNA: TGTGCCAGCAGCTCCACCACTAGCGGGGGGTCAACCTACAATGAGCAGTTCTTC.

J is TRBJ2-7 and V is TRBV13; maybe TRBD1 (7 bases). V shed 5 bases and J shed 1 base, with 15 bases lying between them. CDR3 size: 15 residues. The germline CDR1 and CDR2 sequences are PRHDT and FYEKMQ (reference sequence). The CDR3 DNA sequence: TGTGCCAGCAGCCCGAGGCGGGACAGATCCTACGAGCAGTACTTC. It specifies CASSPRRDRSYEQYF.

This chain joins TRBV5-1 and TRBJ2-7; either TRBD1 or TRBD2 may fit D (5 bases each). From germline, CDR1 is SGHRS and CDR2 YFSETQ. V lost 0 bases to trimming and J lost 7 bases, with 20 bases between them. The CDR3 contains 16 residues. The DNA of the CDR3 is TGCGCCAGCAGCTTGGACGCAGGGCTATTAACGGGGGAGCAGTACTTC. Amino acids: CASSLDAGLLTGEQYF.

This chain uses TRBV9 with TRBJ2-3, with 10 bases fitting TRBD2. This CDR3 is built from 16 residues. CDR1 is SGDLS, CDR2 YYNGEE, per germline. J was trimmed by 1 base and V by 4 bases; bases with no gene match: 6. CDR3 nucleotides: TGTGCCAGCAGCTCCGGGGGGACTAGCGGCACAGATACGCAGTATTTT. Translating it yields CASSSGGTSGTDTQYF.

This clone has only a few counts. CDR3 region: CASSSNLGNTEQFF. The CDR3 region has the DNA TGCGCCAGCAGCTCCAATTTGGGGAATACTGAGCAGTTCTTC. The chain is built from TRBV5-1 and TRBJ2-1; D is ambiguous. Trimming took 3 bases from V and 9 from J, leaving 16 bases between them. Germline V CDR1 and CDR2: SGHRS, YFSETQ. This CDR3 is built from 14 residues.

With regard to this clone: Distinct nucleotide sequences in the sample also encode this CDR3. The chain has TRBV30 and TRBJ2-3; the match to TRBD2 covers 13 bases. Germline V gene sequence: CDR1 GTSNPN, CDR2 SVGIG (reference sequence). The CDR3 totals 15 residues. Trimming at V came to 0 bases and at J to 3 bases, leaving 0 bases not matched to a gene. This chain's CDR3 is CAWSVLAGGTDTQYF. Here the CDR3 DNA reads TGTGCCTGGAGTGTACTAGCGGGGGGGACAGATACGCAGTATTTT.

This clone was found a few times. The chain uses TRBV7-9 and TRBJ2-7; 11 bases agree with TRBD2. The ends lost 5 bases at V and 3 bases at J; junction bases unmatched: 6. The CDR3 runs 15 residues. Looked up from germline, CDR1 is SEHNR and CDR2 is FQNEAQ (reference sequence). CDR3 loop: CASSISSGGIYEQYF. The CDR3, as DNA: TGTGCCAGCAGCATCTCTAGCGGGGGGATCTACGAGCAGTACTTC.

The chain couples TRBV7-9 to TRBJ2-6; D is perhaps TRBD2 (6 bases). Looked up from germline, CDR1 is SEHNR and CDR2 is FQNEAQ (reference sequence). The CDR3 sequence is 13 residues long. The V end lost 2 bases, the J end lost 16 bases, and 15 bases lay between the germline ends. CDR3 DNA: TGTGCCAGCAGCTTAAATACTCTGGGACTTCTGACTTTC. It translates to CASSLNTLGLLTF.

The chain employs TRBV29-1 and TRBJ2-3; perhaps TRBD1 as D (6 bases). Germline loops: CDR1 SQVTM, CDR2 ANQGSEA. V was cut by 4 bases and J by 4 bases, with 12 bases left in between. The CDR3 spans 13 residues. CDR3 sequence: CSVGTGYPDTQYF. CDR3 nucleotides: TGCAGCGTTGGTACAGGGTATCCAGATACGCAGTATTTT.

The chain couples TRBV4-3 to TRBJ2-4; D possibly corresponds to TRBD2 (7 bases). The CDR3 covers 15 residues. V shed 0 bases and J shed 8 bases, with 14 bases lying between them. Germline CDR1 is LGHNA and CDR2 is YSLEER. CDR3 sequence (DNA): TGCGCCAGCAGCCAAGACGGAGGGGGAGGGGACATTCAGTACTTC. Protein sequence: CASSQDGGGGDIQYF.

This chain joins TRBV11-2 and TRBJ2-7, with 12 bases aligning to TRBD1. The CDR3 length is 14 residues. CDR1 SGHAT and CDR2 FQNNGV come from the germline V gene. Losses at the gene ends were 4 bases for V and 5 bases for J; bases not matched to a gene: 3. The CDR3 nucleotides read TGTGCCAGCAGCTCGGGACAGGGGGCAAACGAGCAGTACTTC. Encoded protein: CASSSGQGANEQYF.